One TCR beta chain is described in this entry. This clonotype came up a few times. Its cognate antigen has yet to be identified. There are no base qualities to consult, and no much larger clone falls within one base. The sample originates from a study of T-cell memory formation after mild COVID-19 (dated by TCRdb to the early 2020s). For context, the study as a whole: TCR sequence clusters from the two donors were largely donor specific. Longitudinal TCRalpha and TCRbeta repertoire sequencing tracked T-cell clones expanding and contracting after mild COVID-19 in a couple of donors. The cohort comprised two young, previously healthy adult volunteers, one female and one male. On the study overall, not on this receptor specifically: Some responding clones were found in pre-infection memory, which suggests that pre-existing cross-reactive memory T cells took part in the SARS-CoV-2 response. From day 15 to 85, contracting clones showed balanced CD4/CD8 phenotypes, whereas a second wave of clones that expanded from day 15 to 37 leaned towards CD4+. Contracting CD4+ clones were found mainly in CM and EM memory subsets, while CD8+ clones were enriched in EMRA. Whether the second-wave clones peaking on day 37 were SARS-CoV-2 specific was not confirmed. Only two mild cases were covered by the study, and larger cohorts that include severe cases with pre-infection samples were considered necessary.

Ficoll-Paque density gradient centrifugation was used to isolate PBMCs. The instrument given in TCRdb is Illumina NovaSeq 6000. Using 5'RACE with constant-segment primers, TCRalpha and TCRbeta cDNA libraries were constructed, with sample barcodes and unique molecular identifiers added in the process. RNA was extracted from every sample with Trizol reagent. Library amplification was performed in two PCR steps, and a second sample barcode and Illumina TruSeq adapters were introduced in the second step. The libraries were sequenced on an Illumina NovaSeq using 2 x 150 bp paired-end reads. Regarding the original processing steps: Demultiplexing of reads and collapsing into UMI-guided consensus sequences were performed with migec v1.2.7. Using mixcr v2.1.11, UMI consensuses were aligned to TRA and TRB V and J templates and then assembled into clonotypes. Expanded or contracted clonotypes were those called significant by both edgeR and NoisET, with noise models trained on biological replicates. For edgeR calls, the cutoffs were a false discovery rate-adjusted p below 0.01 and a log2 fold-change threshold of 1. As an exploratory analysis of dynamics, max-normalized trajectories of the 1000 most abundant clonotypes were examined with PCA combined with hierarchical clustering. Each responding clone was given a CD4 or CD8 phenotype based on the CD4+ and CD8+ repertoires, which had been sequenced separately. TCRdb reprocessed the public reads (quality trimming at Q25 with fastp, clone calling with MiXCR) and kept in-frame beta chains. Every distinct CDR3 protein forms one entry, paired with its most common genes and DNA. TCRdb's processing, not the authors', yielded these V and J calls. The sample table shows around 180,000 distinct CDR3 sequences, and approximately 16% are seen once. Together, the top ten hold approximately 2.2% of the sample.

CDR1 and CDR2 are drawn from the germline V gene: SGHTA, FQGNSA. Trimming takes 7 bases from V and 7 bases from J, and the germline ends sit 23 bases apart. Inclusive of the bounding cysteine and phenylalanine, the CDR3 is 16 residues long. The only DNA kept is the CDR3, 48 bases in frame from the first base. This clonotype was sampled from an adult woman who had mild COVID-19 (a few samples of this study predate the infection). The sample titles of this study are shuffled in the database, so cell type and time point are left out; the donor was told from shared clones. Specimen: PBMCs or a T cell subset sorted from them (not recorded which). The rearranged chain carries TRBV7-2 and TRBJ1-5, with the D gene not confidently named. The CDR3 protein is CASTEFRIVTGQPQHF. At the DNA level, the sequence is TGTGCCAGCACCGAATTTCGCATCGTCACTGGGCAGCCCCAGCATTTT.